A single sample gave rise to the 30 T cell receptor beta chains below, sequenced in a study of blood T cell repertoires in COVID-19. Clones were read by immunoSEQ multiplex PCR, and TCRdb kept only the in-frame ones, dropping some. The sample has under 100,000 clones, 70% to 90% seen once. The source material was peripheral blood. All receptors derive from a man aged 80 or over with active or convalescent COVID-19.

The gene calls are TRBV5-4 and TRBJ1-1; D gene uncertain. The CDR3 is made up of 13 amino acids. Germline CDR1 reads SGHNT; CDR2 reads YYREEE (reference sequence). V dropped 4 bases and J dropped 6 bases, with 13 bases sitting between them. This CDR3 reads CASSRDMDPEAFF. In DNA, the CDR3 is TGTGCCAGCAGCCGGGATATGGACCCTGAAGCTTTCTTT.

The V call is TRBV5-1, the J call TRBJ1-3; D gene uncertain. CDR3 length equals 14 residues. V shed 0 bases and J shed 0 bases, with 4 bases lying between them. Germline V gene data show CDR1 as SGHRS and CDR2 as YFSETQ. The CDR3 region has the DNA TGCGCCAGCAGCTTGGGGCCCTCTGGAAACACCATATATTTT. Residues: CASSLGPSGNTIYF.

The chain combines TRBV10-3 with TRBJ2-1; TRBD1 is a possible D gene (6 bases). Per the germline V gene, CDR1 is ENHRY and CDR2 is SYGVKD. V was trimmed by 10 bases and J by 2 bases, leaving 18 bases between them. The CDR3 sequence is 15 residues long. As DNA, the CDR3 is TGTGCCACCTCCGAACAGGGTAAGGCCTACAATGAGCAGTTCTTC. Translating it yields CATSEQGKAYNEQFF.

The V call is TRBV2, the J call TRBJ2-5, with D maybe TRBD2 (5 bases). The V end was cut by 5 bases, the J end by 7 bases, with 17 bases between. Germline V CDR1 and CDR2: SNHLY, FYNNEI. The CDR3 is 14 residues long. CDR3 sequence reads: CASSLHPVEGTQYF. CDR3 in DNA: TGTGCCAGCAGTTTACACCCGGTCGAGGGGACCCAGTACTTC.

This chain's CDR3 is CASSYLGRTNTGELFF. CDR3 DNA: TGTGCCAGCAGTTATCTCGGGAGAACGAACACCGGGGAGCTGTTTTTT. The chain carries TRBV6-2 or TRBV6-3 and TRBJ2-2, with a tentative D call TRBD2 (6 bases). Between the trimmed V and J ends, which lost 3 bases and 0 bases, there was a span of 11 bases. Germline V gene data show CDR1 as MNHEY and CDR2 as SVGEGT. The CDR3 has 16 residues.

This chain links TRBV19 with TRBJ2-3; 8 positions agree with TRBD1. CDR1 and CDR2 (germline): LNHDA, SQIVND (reference sequence). With 6 bases clipped from V and 2 bases from J, the junction kept 4 bases outside the gene matches. The CDR3 extends over 14 amino acids. The CDR3 coding sequence is TGTGCCAGTAGCAGGGGGCAGGTCACAGATACGCAGTATTTT. This gives the protein CASSRGQVTDTQYF.

The chain uses TRBV4-1 and TRBJ2-1; TRBD2 might be the D (5 bases). Germline CDR1 and CDR2: MGHRA and YSYEKL. Trimming took 3 bases from V and 0 from J, leaving 15 bases between them. The CDR3 totals 17 residues. The CDR3 loop reads CASSHRWPGSSYNEQFF. The DNA for the CDR3 is TGCGCCAGCAGCCATCGCTGGCCGGGAAGCTCCTACAATGAGCAGTTCTTC.

The genes are TRBV18 and TRBJ1-1; possible D gene TRBD1, 5 bases. V dropped 1 base and J dropped 1 base, with 13 bases sitting between them. Germline values: CDR1 KGHSH, CDR2 LQKENI. There are 16 residues in the CDR3. CDR3 in DNA: TGTGCCAGCTCACCACTGGCGGGGGGGAGGAACACTGAAGCTTTCTTT. Translation gives CASSPLAGGRNTEAFF.

The chain uses TRBV4-2 and TRBJ1-6; a weak D match, TRBD1 (5 bases). The CDR3 length is 15 residues. V was clipped by 0 bases and J by 10 bases, with 13 bases between them. From germline, CDR1 is LGHNA and CDR2 YNFKEQ. The CDR3 protein is CASSQDGRVGSPLHF. The CDR3 nucleotides are TGTGCCAGCAGCCAAGATGGCAGGGTAGGATCACCCCTCCACTTT.

The chain recombines TRBV12-3 or TRBV12-4 with TRBJ1-5; weak D call: TRBD1 (5 bases). The ends were cut back, 9 bases at V and 9 bases at J, with 15 bases in the middle. The CDR3 spans 12 residues. This CDR3 is CARVGGIGPQHF. CDR3 nucleotide sequence: TGTGCCAGAGTGGGGGGAATCGGGCCCCAGCATTTT.

The chain couples TRBV5-4 to TRBJ2-1; a weak D match, TRBD2 (5 bases). Germline lookup yields CDR1 SGHNT and CDR2 YYREEE (reference sequence). V lost 4 bases, J lost 0 bases, and 14 bases lay in between. The CDR3 has 16 residues. The CDR3 region has the DNA TGTGCCAGCAGCCCCCCGAGGGCAGACTCCTACAATGAGCAGTTCTTC. It encodes CASSPPRADSYNEQFF.

The chain has TRBV9 and TRBJ1-6; D possibly corresponds to TRBD1 (6 bases). Germline CDR1 is SGDLS and CDR2 is YYNGEE. The CDR3 loop spans 15 amino acids. The V and J ends lost 4 bases and 3 bases respectively, with 11 bases between them. The CDR3 coding sequence is TGTGCCAGCAGCACGGGACATTTCTATAATTCACCCCTCCACTTT. The encoded protein is CASSTGHFYNSPLHF.

This chain uses TRBV30 with TRBJ2-3; 14 bases are a match to TRBD2. J lost 4 bases, V lost 4 bases, and 7 bases had no gene match. This CDR3 contains 16 residues. CDR1 is GTSNPN, CDR2 SVGIG, per germline (reference sequence). The DNA of the CDR3 is TGTGCCTGGACAGCCGGGGGACTAGCGGGAGCAGATACGCAGTATTTT. As protein: CAWTAGGLAGADTQYF. The variable domain in full, completed from reference TRBV30 and TRBJ2-3, reads SQTIHQWPATLVQPVGSPLSLECTVEGTSNPNLYWYRQAAGRGLQLLFYSVGIGQISSEVPQNLSASRPQDRQFILSSKKLLLSDSGFYLCAWTAGGLAGADTQYFGPGTRLTVL.

V and J are TRBV6-6 and TRBJ1-2, with TRBD1 matching over 9 bases. The length of the CDR3 is 15 residues. With V trimmed by 4 bases and J by 5 bases, 8 bases remained unmatched. Germline V lookup: CDR1 MNHNY, CDR2 SVGAGI (reference sequence). The CDR3 DNA sequence: TGTGCCAGCAGTTCACACCGGGACAGGGAATATGGCTACACCTTC. This codes for CASSSHRDREYGYTF.

This sequence joins TRBV6-5 and TRBJ2-2; the match to TRBD2 covers 8 bases. V was clipped by 0 bases and J by 6 bases; unmatched bases: 3. CDR3 length equals 15 residues. Germline loops: CDR1 MNHEY, CDR2 SVGAGI. Written as DNA, the CDR3 is TGTGCCAGCAGTTACTCTCGGGGGGGCCCCGGGGAGCTGTTTTTT. Its protein is CASSYSRGGPGELFF.

V and J are TRBV24-1 and TRBJ2-1; 12 nucleotides align to TRBD2. The J segment lost 5 bases and the V segment lost 7 bases, leaving 2 bases of the junction unmatched. Per germline, CDR1 KGHDR and CDR2 SFDVKD. The CDR3 loop spans 14 amino acids. This CDR3 is CATRTSGSNNEQFF. The DNA of the CDR3 is TGTGCCACCAGGACTAGCGGGAGCAACAATGAGCAGTTCTTC.

The rearrangement uses TRBV7-9 and TRBJ2-7; maybe TRBD2 (6 bases). The ends were cut back, 5 bases at V and 5 bases at J, with 16 bases in the middle. Germline V gene sequence: CDR1 SEHNR, CDR2 FQNEAQ (reference sequence). The CDR3 totals 14 residues. The CDR3 here is CASSPRGRYNEQYV. The CDR3 bases are TGTGCCAGCAGCCCCCGGGGGAGGTATAACGAGCAGTACGTC.

This sequence joins TRBV11-3 and TRBJ2-1; the match to TRBD2 covers 9 bases. Germline V gives CDR1 SGHNT, CDR2 YENEEA. Trimming at V came to 3 bases and at J to 0 bases, leaving 6 bases not matched to a gene. The CDR3 totals 17 residues. In nucleotides, the CDR3 is TGTGCCAGCAGCTTGAGCGGGAGGTCTAGCTCCTACAATGAGCAGTTCTTC. This gives the protein CASSLSGRSSSYNEQFF. Based on the CDR3 plus reference TRBV11-3 and TRBJ2-1, the full variable domain is EAGVVQSPRYKIIEKKQPVAFWCNPISGHNTLYWYLQNLGQGPELLIRYENEEAVDDSQLPKDRFSAERLKGVDSTLKIQPAELGDSAVYLCASSLSGRSSSYNEQFFGPGTRLTVL.

The V call is TRBV18, the J call TRBJ1-5; D uncertain. Trimming took 2 bases from V and 0 from J, leaving 11 bases between them. Germline V gene sequence: CDR1 KGHSH, CDR2 LQKENI. The CDR3 spans 16 residues. The CDR3 DNA follows: TGTGCCAGCTCACCAGTCGGGTCTATTAGCAATCAGCCCCAGCATTTT. Its translation is CASSPVGSISNQPQHF. The variable domain in full, with the rest retrieved from reference TRBV18 and TRBJ1-5, is NAGVMQNPRHLVRRRGQEARLRCSPMKGHSHVYWYRQLPEEGLKFMVYLQKENIIDESGMPKERFSAEFPKEGPSILRIQQVVRGDSAAYFCASSPVGSISNQPQHFGDGTRLSIL.

The V gene is TRBV9, the J gene TRBJ2-2; TRBD2 agrees at 14 bases. V lost 4 bases to trimming and J lost 1 base; unmatched junction nucleotides: 9. Germline loops: CDR1 SGDLS, CDR2 YYNGEE. This CDR3 region has 19 residues. DNA of the CDR3: TGTGCCAGCAGCACAAACCGCGGACTAGCGGGGGGGAACACCGGGGAGCTGTTTTTT. Protein: CASSTNRGLAGGNTGELFF.

This chain links TRBV27 with TRBJ2-3; D is possibly TRBD2 (5 bases). The CDR3 runs 17 residues. The germline V and J ends were trimmed by 7 bases and 4 bases, with 24 bases remaining between them. Germline loops: CDR1 MNHEY, CDR2 SMNVEV (reference sequence). The CDR3 DNA is TGTGCCAGCACCCCGCCCCAATTTGAGGGCCCCCCAGATACGCAGTATTTT. Its translation: CASTPPQFEGPPDTQYF.

This chain connects TRBV15 to TRBJ2-3; TRBD2 agrees at 10 bases. The junction had 7 bases not matched to a gene; V was cut back by 1 base and J by 0 bases. CDR1 LNHNV and CDR2 YYDKDF come from the germline V gene (reference sequence). The CDR3 spans 18 residues. In nucleotides, the CDR3 is TGTGCCACCAGCAGAGCCGGACTAGCGGTAACTAGCACAGATACGCAGTATTTT. Amino acids: CATSRAGLAVTSTDTQYF. Together with reference TRBV15 and TRBJ2-3, the CDR3 gives the full variable domain: DAMVIQNPRYQVTQFGKPVTLSCSQTLNHNVMYWYQQKSSQAPKLLFHYYDKDFNNEADTPDNFQSRRPNTSFCFLDIRSPGLGDTAMYLCATSRAGLAVTSTDTQYFGPGTRLTVL.

The chain couples TRBV10-2 to TRBJ1-5; no reliable D call. Germline-derived CDR1 and CDR2 are WSHSY and SAAADI. CDR3 length: 14 residues. The V end was cut by 6 bases, the J end by 1 base, with 10 bases between. CDR3 loop: CASREGGSNQPQHF. In DNA, the CDR3 is TGCGCCAGCAGGGAGGGCGGGAGCAATCAGCCCCAGCATTTT.

Regarding this clone: Distinct nucleotide sequences in the sample also encode this CDR3. J is TRBJ1-1 and V is TRBV5-1; the D is unclear. Germline-derived CDR1 and CDR2 are SGHRS and YFSETQ. This CDR3 has 13 residues. V lost 0 bases and J 5 bases, leaving 8 bases between the germline ends. CDR3 coding DNA: TGCGCCAGCAGCTTGGCACCTAATACTGAAGCTTTCTTT. Amino acid sequence: CASSLAPNTEAFF.

The rearrangement joins TRBV29-1 to TRBJ2-3; 10 nucleotides align to TRBD1. The CDR3 is 12 amino acids. Trimming at V came to 7 bases and at J to 7 bases, leaving 5 bases not matched to a gene. The germline V gene has CDR1 SQVTM and CDR2 ANQGSEA. The CDR3 loop reads CSADRGGNTQYF. CDR3 coding DNA: TGCAGCGCGGACAGGGGGGGGAATACGCAGTATTTT.

This clone was recorded a few times. The genes are TRBV18 and TRBJ2-3; D gene uncertain. V gave up 0 bases and J gave up 1 base, with 5 bases separating them. There are 14 residues in the CDR3. Germline V CDR1 and CDR2: KGHSH, LQKENI. DNA for the CDR3: TGTGCCAGCTCACCACCATTAGGCACAGATACGCAGTATTTT. Residues: CASSPPLGTDTQYF.

The V gene is TRBV19, the J gene TRBJ2-1, with 9 bases fitting TRBD1. The germline CDR1 and CDR2 sequences are LNHDA and SQIVND (reference sequence). Trimming at V came to 10 bases and at J to 12 bases, leaving 19 bases not matched to a gene. The CDR3 runs 15 residues. The CDR3 is CATPTPGQGVIGQFF. CDR3 coding DNA: TGTGCCACTCCTACGCCGGGACAGGGCGTAATCGGGCAGTTCTTC. Full variable domain (missing parts from reference TRBV19 and TRBJ2-1): DGGITQSPKYLFRKEGQNVTLSCEQNLNHDAMYWYRQDPGQGLRLIYYSQIVNDFQKGDIAEGYSVSREKKESFPLTVTSAQKNPTAFYLCATPTPGQGVIGQFFGPGTRLTVL.

The chain combines TRBV11-2 with TRBJ1-6; no clear D gene. Germline CDR1 SGHAT, CDR2 FQNNGV. V dropped 6 bases and J dropped 7 bases, with 10 bases sitting between them. This CDR3 region has 13 residues. As DNA, the CDR3 is TGTGCCAGCAGGGACTATCAAAATTCACCCCTCCACTTT. Translated, it gives CASRDYQNSPLHF.

V gene TRBV29-1 combines with J gene TRBJ1-6, with D uncertain. This CDR3 spans 13 amino acids. Per the germline V gene, CDR1 is SQVTM and CDR2 is ANQGSEA. V lost 4 bases, J lost 10 bases, and 14 bases lay in between. The CDR3 loop is CSVVEGAGSPLHF. CDR3 DNA: TGCAGCGTTGTTGAGGGTGCTGGGTCACCCCTCCACTTT.

This chain connects TRBV11-3 to TRBJ2-2; D is possibly TRBD2 (6 bases). The CDR3 has 15 amino acids. CDR1 is SGHNT, CDR2 YENEEA, per germline. Deletions cut 2 bases from V and 6 bases from J, with 13 bases between. This CDR3 reads CASSLRPGVAGELFF. The CDR3 bases are TGTGCCAGCAGCTTAAGGCCGGGAGTAGCCGGGGAGCTGTTTTTT.